This T cell receptor (beta chain) was obtained from a study of cytomegalovirus exposure and HLA in healthy donors. Points from the study as a whole: Diagnosis of cytomegalovirus status made by the classifier reportedly showed high specificity and sensitivity.

The CDR3 spans 16 residues. CDR1 is SGHTA and CDR2 is FQGTGA in the germline V gene. V was pared by 2 bases and J by 1 base, with 9 bases between. This clone was counted only a few times. The antigen remains unidentified. Researchers ran the PCR with 60 Vbeta and 13 Jbeta primers. Produced via immunoSEQ multiplex PCR; TCRdb's table is partial and in-frame only. Here the sample spans approximately 120,000 clones, over 75% being singletons. Input material: PBMCs. This chain connects TRBV7-3 to TRBJ2-6, with TRBD2 as a possible D gene (5 bases). This TCR derives from a man in his fifties or sixties in good health and CMV-seronegative. CDR3 DNA: TGTGCCAGCAGCTTAGTCTCGGGGTCTGGGGCCAACGTCCTGACTTTC. Translated, it gives CASSLVSGSGANVLTF.